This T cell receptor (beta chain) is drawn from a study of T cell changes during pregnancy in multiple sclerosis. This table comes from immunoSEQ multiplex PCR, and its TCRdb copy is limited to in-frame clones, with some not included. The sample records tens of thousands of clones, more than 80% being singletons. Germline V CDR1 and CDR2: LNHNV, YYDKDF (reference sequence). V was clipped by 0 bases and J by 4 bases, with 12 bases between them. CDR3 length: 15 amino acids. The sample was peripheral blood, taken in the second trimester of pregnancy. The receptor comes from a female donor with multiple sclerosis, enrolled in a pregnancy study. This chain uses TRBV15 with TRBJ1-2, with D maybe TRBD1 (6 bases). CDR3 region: CATSRDSGGLYGYTF. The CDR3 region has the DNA TGTGCCACCAGCAGAGATTCGGGGGGCCTCTATGGCTACACCTTC.